The next 28 T cell receptor beta chains were all read from a single sample in a study of beta chain features in type 1 diabetes. These TCRs are of unknown antigen specificity. Of the isolated RNA, all was reverse transcribed, and so the sequenced material was expressed TCRB transcripts. The method was immunoSEQ multiplex PCR; TCRdb's version includes in-frame clones alone and lacks a portion of them. The data contain approximately 730,000 clones, roughly 13% of them singletons. The study, taken as a whole, reports: A moderate, significant TCRB CDR3 shortening appeared in type 1 diabetes across four CD4+ subsets.

Sample: naive CD4+ T cells from blood. The source of these receptors is a man aged 18 to 29 with type 1 diabetes.

In its sample, this clone was seen a few times. The chain is built from TRBV4-1 and TRBJ2-1; D call uncertain. The germline gives CDR1 MGHRA, CDR2 YSYEKL. Trimming cost V 0 bases and J 4 bases, with 10 bases left between them. CDR3 size: 15 residues. CDR3 region: CASSQESSGYNEQFF. The CDR3 DNA reads as TGCGCCAGCAGCCAAGAATCTTCCGGGTACAATGAGCAGTTCTTC.

This rearrangement joins TRBV10-2 to TRBJ2-6; D remains unclear. The CDR3 consists of 16 residues. Germline lookup yields CDR1 WSHSY and CDR2 SAAADI. Trimming pared 3 bases from V and 1 base from J, leaving 10 bases between. The CDR3 nucleotides read TGCGCCAGCAGTGAAATCTTAGATTCTGGGGCCAACGTCCTGACTTTC. It encodes CASSEILDSGANVLTF.

This clone has a handful of counts. V usage is TRBV28 and J usage is TRBJ2-7; 7 bases agree with TRBD1. V shed 6 bases and J 1 base; nucleotides not matched to a gene: 12. This CDR3 has 16 amino acids. Germline V gives CDR1 MDHEN, CDR2 SYDVKM. For the CDR3, the DNA is TGTGCCAGCAGACCCACAGGGGCCGATTATTCCTACGAGCAGTACTTC. Amino acid sequence: CASRPTGADYSYEQYF.

The rearrangement links TRBV11-2 to TRBJ2-7, with D perhaps matching TRBD1 or TRBD2 (6 bases each). V was shortened by 3 bases and J by 4 bases, with 10 bases between the two germline ends. The CDR3 loop spans 13 amino acids. Germline CDR1 and CDR2: SGHAT and FQNNGV. The chain's CDR3 is CASSFEGGYEQYF. The CDR3 bases are TGTGCCAGCAGCTTCGAGGGGGGATACGAGCAGTACTTC.

V and J are TRBV13 and TRBJ2-3, with no clear D. Germline V gene sequence: CDR1 PRHDT, CDR2 FYEKMQ (reference sequence). V lost 4 bases to trimming and J lost 2 bases, with 10 bases between them. The CDR3 sequence is 14 residues long. For the CDR3, the DNA is TGTGCCAGCAGCTCTCCGGGTATCACAGATACGCAGTATTTT. Translating gives CASSSPGITDTQYF. The whole variable domain, filled in from reference TRBV13 and TRBJ2-3, reads AAGVIQSPRHLIKEKRETATLKCYPIPRHDTVYWYQQGPGQDPQFLISFYEKMQSDKGSIPDRFSAQQFSDYHSELNMSSLELGDSALYFCASSSPGITDTQYFGPGTRLTVL.

This clone came up a few times. The J gene is TRBJ1-1, the V gene TRBV7-9; maybe TRBD1 (5 bases). CDR3 size: 15 residues. V lost 5 bases and J lost 4, with 17 bases in between. Germline V gives CDR1 SEHNR, CDR2 FQNEAQ (reference sequence). For the CDR3, the DNA is TGTGCCAGCAGCATATGGGGGGTCATGGCCACTGAAGCTTTCTTT. This translates into CASSIWGVMATEAFF.

This clone has only a few counts. This sequence joins TRBV7-9 and TRBJ2-3, with D maybe TRBD2 (7 bases). Trimming pared 5 bases from V and 0 bases from J, leaving 18 bases between. The CDR3 consists of 17 residues. Per germline, CDR1 SEHNR and CDR2 FQNEAQ (reference sequence). The CDR3 region is CASSPGAGGGSTDTQYF. The CDR3 DNA sequence: TGTGCCAGCAGCCCGGGGGCTGGCGGGGGTAGCACAGATACGCAGTATTTT.

This clone was found a few times. The chain couples TRBV15 to TRBJ2-7, with D maybe TRBD2 (5 bases). The CDR3 contains 15 residues. Trimming took 0 bases from V and 7 from J, leaving 16 bases between them. Germline CDR1 LNHNV, CDR2 YYDKDF (reference sequence). CDR3 DNA: TGTGCCACCAGCAGAGATCGGGAACCGGTTCTGGAGCAGTACTTC. Encoded protein: CATSRDREPVLEQYF.

V is TRBV2 and J is TRBJ2-7; D is unclear. In germline, CDR1 is SNHLY, CDR2 FYNNEI. With 0 bases removed from V and 2 bases from J, the gap between germline ends came to 11 bases. The CDR3 sequence is 15 residues long. The CDR3 protein is CASSEARPETYEQYF. CDR3 coding DNA: TGTGCCAGCAGTGAAGCGCGACCAGAGACCTACGAGCAGTACTTC.

This sequence joins TRBV2 and TRBJ2-2; 9 positions agree with TRBD1. Germline loops: CDR1 SNHLY, CDR2 FYNNEI. The length of the CDR3 is 14 residues. Losses at the gene ends were 7 bases for V and 3 bases for J; bases not matched to a gene: 3. Written as DNA, the CDR3 is TGTGCCAGCAATGGACAGGGGCACACCGGGGAGCTGTTTTTT. Amino acids: CASNGQGHTGELFF.

The rearrangement uses TRBV7-8 and TRBJ2-4; D possibly corresponds to TRBD1 (7 bases). The germline CDR1 and CDR2 sequences are SGHVS and FQNEAQ. With 2 bases removed from V and 9 bases from J, the gap between germline ends came to 14 bases. The CDR3 is made up of 14 amino acids. The CDR3 loop is CASSLRGDSSIQYF. Here the CDR3 DNA reads TGTGCCAGCAGCTTAAGGGGGGACAGTAGCATTCAGTACTTC.

This clone has a handful of counts. The CDR3 sequence: CASSPGQGVGNQPQHF. The CDR3 DNA follows: TGTGCCAGCTCACCGGGACAGGGGGTGGGCAATCAGCCCCAGCATTTT. The chain joins TRBV18 to TRBJ1-5; TRBD1 matches at 11 bases. The germline V gene has CDR1 KGHSH and CDR2 LQKENI. Losses at the gene ends were 3 bases for V and 2 bases for J; bases not matched to a gene: 3. This CDR3 spans 16 amino acids.

The chain joins TRBV30 to TRBJ2-7; no definite D call. The length of the CDR3 is 11 residues. Trimming shortened V by 0 bases and J by 10 bases, and 10 bases separated the two germline ends. Germline V CDR1 and CDR2: GTSNPN, SVGIG (reference sequence). The CDR3: CAWSVGGFQYF. The DNA for the CDR3 is TGTGCCTGGAGTGTAGGTGGCTTCCAGTACTTC.

This clone was counted between two and nine times. The V call is TRBV4-1, the J call TRBJ2-3; possible D gene TRBD2, 5 bases. CDR3 size: 14 residues. The V end was cut by 1 base, the J end by 2 bases, with 7 bases between. Per the germline V gene, CDR1 is MGHRA and CDR2 is YSYEKL. CDR3 sequence: CASSQADSTDTQYF. DNA for the CDR3: TGCGCCAGCAGCCAAGCGGACTCCACAGATACGCAGTATTTT.

The chain uses TRBV7-9 and TRBJ1-4; a weak D match, TRBD1 (6 bases). The CDR3 spans 14 residues. Trimming shortened V by 5 bases and J by 5 bases, and 12 bases separated the two germline ends. Germline assignment: CDR1 SEHNR and CDR2 FQNEAQ (reference sequence). Written as DNA, the CDR3 is TGTGCCAGCAGCACTGACAGGTCAAATGAAAAACTGTTTTTT. It specifies CASSTDRSNEKLFF. Based on the CDR3 plus reference TRBV7-9 and TRBJ1-4, the full variable domain is DTGVSQNPRHKITKRGQNVTFRCDPISEHNRLYWYRQTLGQGPEFLTYFQNEAQLEKSRLLSDRFSAERPKGSFSTLEIQRTEQGDSAMYLCASSTDRSNEKLFFGSGTQLSVL.

J is TRBJ1-2 and V is TRBV29-1; the D is unclear. The CDR3 runs 9 residues. The V gene lost 5 bases and the J gene lost 8 bases, with 6 bases spanning the gap. Germline CDR1 and CDR2: SQVTM and ANQGSEA. CDR3: CSVPGGYTF. CDR3 bases: TGCAGCGTTCCCGGCGGCTACACCTTC.

This clone was observed a handful of times. J is TRBJ2-3 and V is TRBV9; 8 bases match TRBD2. Trimming cost V 3 bases and J 5 bases; bases outside gene matches: 5. CDR1 SGDLS and CDR2 YYNGEE come from the germline V gene. There are 14 residues in the CDR3. CDR3 nucleotides: TGTGCCAGCAGCGCGGGACTAGGAGTAGATACGCAGTATTTT. Translating gives CASSAGLGVDTQYF.

The chain couples TRBV7-9 to TRBJ2-7, with TRBD1 as a possible D gene (6 bases). Trimming shortened V by 4 bases and J by 6 bases, and 10 bases separated the two germline ends. The CDR3 is 12 amino acids. Germline V CDR1 and CDR2: SEHNR, FQNEAQ (reference sequence). In DNA form, the CDR3 reads TGTGCCAGCAGCTACAGGGAAGGCGAGCAGTACTTC. Protein: CASSYREGEQYF.

This chain uses TRBV19 with TRBJ2-6; 8 bases are a match to TRBD1. The CDR3 covers 18 residues. Germline trimming cut 4 bases from V and 0 bases from J; bases unmatched to any gene: 8. The germline V gene has CDR1 LNHDA and CDR2 SQIVND (reference sequence). The CDR3 DNA follows: TGTGCCAGTAGTAGTCCGGGACAGGCCTTCTCTGGGGCCAACGTCCTGACTTTC. It specifies CASSSPGQAFSGANVLTF.

The table lists this clone with a few counts. J is TRBJ2-2 and V is TRBV11-2; no firm D call. Germline V gene lookup returns CDR1 SGHAT and CDR2 FQNNGV. Trimming cost V 3 bases and J 6 bases, with 11 bases left between them. This CDR3 spans 14 amino acids. The CDR3 bases are TGTGCCAGCAGCTTGAGTATCCGGGCCGGGGAGCTGTTTTTT. Amino acids: CASSLSIRAGELFF.

This clone came up a few times. J is TRBJ1-1 and V is TRBV18, with D uncertain. V was cut by 6 bases and J by 3 bases, with 14 bases left in between. CDR1 is KGHSH, CDR2 LQKENI, per germline. This CDR3 spans 14 amino acids. This chain's CDR3 is CASSPTRSDTEAFF. As DNA, the CDR3 is TGTGCCAGCTCTCCGACCAGATCGGACACTGAAGCTTTCTTT.

This clone has just a few counts. The chain couples TRBV29-1 to TRBJ1-4; maybe TRBD1 (5 bases). V was pared by 4 bases and J by 4 bases, with 7 bases between. The CDR3 covers 12 residues. Germline V CDR1 and CDR2: SQVTM, ANQGSEA. The CDR3 loop is CSVVGLNEKLFF. CDR3 DNA sequence: TGCAGCGTTGTGGGGCTTAATGAAAAACTGTTTTTT.

In the case of this clone: At the DNA level, this CDR3 is encoded by other sequences in the same sample as well. The chain combines TRBV7-9 with TRBJ2-3; D remains unclear. The CDR3 has 12 residues. V was trimmed by 1 base and J by 6 bases, leaving 5 bases between them. The V gene's germline CDR1 is SEHNR and CDR2 FQNEAQ (reference sequence). CDR3 loop: CASSLVSDTQYF. CDR3 nucleotides: TGTGCCAGCAGCTTAGTATCCGATACGCAGTATTTT.

The J gene is TRBJ2-5, the V gene TRBV30; tentatively, D is TRBD1 (5 bases). The CDR3 covers 14 residues. Trimming removed 4 bases from V and 5 bases from J, with 17 bases in between. CDR1 and CDR2 (germline): GTSNPN, SVGIG (reference sequence). The CDR3 DNA follows: TGTGCCTGGAATAGGCAGGGTTCGGTGGAGACCCAGTACTTC. Encoded protein: CAWNRQGSVETQYF.

This clone came up a few times. The chain recombines TRBV6-5 with TRBJ2-1, with 7 bases identical to TRBD1. The V and J ends lost 10 bases and 4 bases, in that order; junction bases with no gene match: 10. Germline V gene data show CDR1 as MNHEY and CDR2 as SVGAGI. This CDR3 spans 14 amino acids. The CDR3 nucleotides are TGTGCCACCCGACGGGACAGAGATTACAATGAGCAGTTCTTC. It codes for CATRRDRDYNEQFF.

The chain employs TRBV7-9 and TRBJ1-5; possible D gene TRBD1, 6 bases. Germline CDR1 is SEHNR and CDR2 is FQNEAQ (reference sequence). The CDR3 covers 13 residues. V was trimmed by 5 bases and J by 7 bases, leaving 12 bases between them. The CDR3 DNA reads TGTGCCAGCAGCCTACAGGGCAGGCAGCCCCAGCATTTT. Its translation: CASSLQGRQPQHF.

The rearrangement joins TRBV15 to TRBJ2-7; 10 bases agree with TRBD2. Germline values: CDR1 LNHNV, CDR2 YYDKDF (reference sequence). V lost 6 bases to trimming and J lost 0 bases; unmatched junction nucleotides: 8. The CDR3 extends over 16 amino acids. The CDR3 sequence: CATSSPSSGGSYEQYF. CDR3 DNA: TGTGCCACCAGTTCTCCTTCTAGCGGGGGCTCCTACGAGCAGTACTTC.

The rearrangement uses TRBV5-4 and TRBJ2-3; 8 nucleotides align to TRBD2. Germline V gene data show CDR1 as SGHNT and CDR2 as YYREEE (reference sequence). V lost 4 bases and J lost 10; bases outside the gene matches: 5. The CDR3 length is 12 residues. CDR3 DNA: TGTGCCAGCAGCCCGAGCGGGGGTTCGCAGTATTTT. Its protein is CASSPSGGSQYF. The full variable domain, with the rest looked up from reference TRBV5-4 and TRBJ2-3, is ETGVTQSPTHLIKTRGQQVTLRCSSQSGHNTVSWYQQALGQGPQFIFQYYREEENGRGNFPPRFSGLQFPNYSSELNVNALELDDSALYLCASSPSGGSQYFGPGTRLTVL.